This is a list of T cell receptor beta chains from one sample in a study of blood T cell repertoires in COVID-19. The table came from immunoSEQ multiplex PCR; TCRdb's copy has only in-frame clones and leaves some out. The table shows tens of thousands of clones, with 85% to 90% occurring only once. Sequencing used peripheral blood. The receptors were sampled from a woman in her seventies with acute or convalescent COVID-19. Both conserved end residues are part of each CDR3. Each record gives: D gene, V gene, clone size, J gene, CDR3 length, CDR3 DNA, CDR3 protein. A D gene is named only where the DNA matches it firmly. Rows may omit the clone size; those that give it use once, few, many or a size class.

d_gene: TRBD2
v_gene: TRBV5-1
abundance: few
j_gene: TRBJ2-1
len: 16
CDR3nt: TGCGCCAGCAGCTTAGGGAGCGGGGGGGGCCCCACGGAGCAGTTCTTC
CDR3aa: CASSLGSGGGPTEQFF

d_gene: NA
v_gene: TRBV14
abundance: NA
j_gene: TRBJ2-1
len: 12
CDR3nt: TGTGCCAGCAGCCGCGGGGTGGCTGAGCAGTTCTTC
CDR3aa: CASSRGVAEQFF

d_gene: TRBD2
v_gene: TRBV30
abundance: NA
j_gene: TRBJ2-4
len: 17
CDR3nt: TGTGCCTGGAGTCGGCTAGCGGGAGTAGGTAGCAAAAACATTCAGTACTTC
CDR3aa: CAWSRLAGVGSKNIQYF

d_gene: TRBD1
v_gene: TRBV29-1
abundance: NA
j_gene: TRBJ2-1
len: 12
CDR3nt: TGCAGCGTGGCGACAGGGGGGAATGAGCAGTTCTTC
CDR3aa: CSVATGGNEQFF

d_gene: TRBD1
v_gene: TRBV29-1
abundance: NA
j_gene: TRBJ1-1
len: 12
CDR3nt: TGCAGCGTTGCCTACAGGGGGGCTGAAGCTTTCTTT
CDR3aa: CSVAYRGAEAFF

d_gene: NA
v_gene: TRBV3-1/TRBV3-2
abundance: NA
j_gene: TRBJ2-5
len: 14
CDR3nt: TGTGCCAGCAGCCAAGATAACAGTCAAGAGACCCAGTACTTC
CDR3aa: CASSQDNSQETQYF

d_gene: TRBD1
v_gene: TRBV27
abundance: NA
j_gene: TRBJ1-4
len: 14
CDR3nt: TGTGCCAGCGCCGGGACAGCCTCAAATGAAAAACTGTTTTTT
CDR3aa: CASAGTASNEKLFF

d_gene: NA
v_gene: TRBV2
abundance: NA
j_gene: TRBJ1-1
len: 12
CDR3nt: TGTGCCAGTCCCAAAATGAACACTGAAGCTTTCTTT
CDR3aa: CASPKMNTEAFF

d_gene: NA
v_gene: TRBV30
abundance: NA
j_gene: TRBJ1-1
len: 14
CDR3nt: TGTGCCTGGAGTGCGGGAGCGTGGAACACTGAAGCTTTCTTT
CDR3aa: CAWSAGAWNTEAFF

d_gene: NA
v_gene: TRBV5-1
abundance: NA
j_gene: TRBJ2-1
len: 15
CDR3nt: TGCGCCAGCAGCTTCAGCGGGGAGGGGGGCAATGAGCAGTTCTTC
CDR3aa: CASSFSGEGGNEQFF

d_gene: TRBD1
v_gene: TRBV10-3
abundance: NA
j_gene: TRBJ1-2
len: 15
CDR3nt: TGTGCCATCAGTGGGGACAGGGTCGGCAACTATGGCTACACCTTC
CDR3aa: CAISGDRVGNYGYTF

d_gene: NA
v_gene: TRBV20-1
abundance: NA
j_gene: TRBJ2-5
len: 11
CDR3nt: TGCAGTGCTAACAGCCAAGAGATCCAGTACTTC
CDR3aa: CSANSQEIQYF

d_gene: TRBD1
v_gene: TRBV4-1
abundance: NA
j_gene: TRBJ1-5
len: 17
CDR3nt: TGCGCCAGCAGCCCCCAGAGTTTACAGGGGGGCTCTGAGCCCCAGCATTTT
CDR3aa: CASSPQSLQGGSEPQHF

d_gene: TRBD1
v_gene: TRBV5-4
abundance: NA
j_gene: TRBJ2-1
len: 15
CDR3nt: TGTGCCAGCAGCCAGAGGGACAGGGGGCGAGATGAGCAGTTCTTC
CDR3aa: CASSQRDRGRDEQFF

d_gene: TRBD2
v_gene: TRBV5-4
abundance: NA
j_gene: TRBJ2-5
len: 17
CDR3nt: TGTGCCAGCATCCGGATATTGGCCACCCGGGGGGAGGAGACCCAGTACTTC
CDR3aa: CASIRILATRGEETQYF

d_gene: TRBD1
v_gene: TRBV24-1
abundance: NA
j_gene: TRBJ2-3
len: 16
CDR3nt: TGTGCCACCAGTGATGACAGGGGTATGGGCACAGATACGCAGTATTTT
CDR3aa: CATSDDRGMGTDTQYF

d_gene: NA
v_gene: TRBV5-8
abundance: NA
j_gene: TRBJ2-5
len: 16
CDR3nt: TGTGCCAGCAGTCCTGGCTCAGGCAACGATCAGGAGACCCAGTACTTC
CDR3aa: CASSPGSGNDQETQYF

d_gene: TRBD1
v_gene: TRBV27
abundance: NA
j_gene: TRBJ1-5
len: 18
CDR3nt: TGTGCCAGCAGTTCTACCGGGACAGGGCCAGGGACCACGAAGCCCCAGCATTTT
CDR3aa: CASSSTGTGPGTTKPQHF

d_gene: NA
v_gene: TRBV7-9
abundance: NA
j_gene: TRBJ1-2
len: 13
CDR3nt: TGTGCCAGCAGCTCGACAGCCTACAGTGGCTACACCTTC
CDR3aa: CASSSTAYSGYTF

d_gene: TRBD1
v_gene: TRBV5-6
abundance: NA
j_gene: TRBJ1-4
len: 15
CDR3nt: TGTGCCAGCAGCGACCGGGACAGTACTAATGAAAAACTGTTTTTT
CDR3aa: CASSDRDSTNEKLFF

d_gene: NA
v_gene: TRBV7-2
abundance: NA
j_gene: TRBJ1-5
len: 13
CDR3nt: TGTGCCAGCAGCTTAGTTGGAGATCAGCCCCAGCATTTT
CDR3aa: CASSLVGDQPQHF

d_gene: TRBD2
v_gene: TRBV7-9
abundance: NA
j_gene: TRBJ2-1
len: 13
CDR3nt: TGTGCCAGCAGCAACCAGCGGGATGGTGAGCAGTTCTTC
CDR3aa: CASSNQRDGEQFF

d_gene: NA
v_gene: TRBV6-6
abundance: once
j_gene: TRBJ1-1
len: 12
CDR3nt: TGTGCCAGCAGTTATACGGGCACTGAAGCTTTCTTT
CDR3aa: CASSYTGTEAFF

d_gene: TRBD2
v_gene: TRBV27
abundance: NA
j_gene: TRBJ2-1
len: 16
CDR3nt: TGTGCCAGCAGTTCGATCCCTAGCGGGGTATACAATGAGCAGTTCTTC
CDR3aa: CASSSIPSGVYNEQFF

d_gene: TRBD1
v_gene: TRBV6-2/TRBV6-3
abundance: NA
j_gene: TRBJ2-3
len: 17
CDR3nt: TGTGCCAGCAGTTACTACCCCGAGACAGGGACAGCAGATACGCAGTATTTT
CDR3aa: CASSYYPETGTADTQYF

d_gene: TRBD2
v_gene: TRBV6-5
abundance: NA
j_gene: TRBJ2-1
len: 13
CDR3nt: TGTGCCAGCAGTTACCGTAGGGAGGGAGAGCAGTTCTTC
CDR3aa: CASSYRREGEQFF

d_gene: NA
v_gene: TRBV24-1
abundance: NA
j_gene: TRBJ2-1
len: 17
CDR3nt: TGTGCCACCAGTGATGTATCGAGGCAGGGGATCAACAATGAGCAGTTCTTC
CDR3aa: CATSDVSRQGINNEQFF

d_gene: TRBD2
v_gene: TRBV4-3
abundance: NA
j_gene: TRBJ2-5
len: 18
CDR3nt: TGCGCCAGCAGCGAAGCCTGGAAAGGACTAGCGGGAGTAGAGACCCAGTACTTC
CDR3aa: CASSEAWKGLAGVETQYF

d_gene: NA
v_gene: TRBV30
abundance: NA
j_gene: TRBJ2-3
len: 11
CDR3nt: TGTGCCTGGAGTAGTTCAGGGATTATGTATTTT
CDR3aa: CAWSSSGIMYF

d_gene: TRBD1
v_gene: TRBV6-2/TRBV6-3
abundance: NA
j_gene: TRBJ1-1
len: 13
CDR3nt: TGTGCCAGCAGTGCCGACAGGGGCACTGAAGCTTTCTTT
CDR3aa: CASSADRGTEAFF

d_gene: NA
v_gene: TRBV6-1
abundance: NA
j_gene: TRBJ1-1
len: 17
CDR3nt: TGTGCCAGCAGTGAAATTTGGGGGCGCGGGTCGGCCACTGAAGCTTTCTTT
CDR3aa: CASSEIWGRGSATEAFF

d_gene: NA
v_gene: TRBV7-9
abundance: NA
j_gene: TRBJ1-1
len: 13
CDR3nt: TGTGCCAGCAGCTTTAATAGAAACACTGAAGCTTTCTTT
CDR3aa: CASSFNRNTEAFF